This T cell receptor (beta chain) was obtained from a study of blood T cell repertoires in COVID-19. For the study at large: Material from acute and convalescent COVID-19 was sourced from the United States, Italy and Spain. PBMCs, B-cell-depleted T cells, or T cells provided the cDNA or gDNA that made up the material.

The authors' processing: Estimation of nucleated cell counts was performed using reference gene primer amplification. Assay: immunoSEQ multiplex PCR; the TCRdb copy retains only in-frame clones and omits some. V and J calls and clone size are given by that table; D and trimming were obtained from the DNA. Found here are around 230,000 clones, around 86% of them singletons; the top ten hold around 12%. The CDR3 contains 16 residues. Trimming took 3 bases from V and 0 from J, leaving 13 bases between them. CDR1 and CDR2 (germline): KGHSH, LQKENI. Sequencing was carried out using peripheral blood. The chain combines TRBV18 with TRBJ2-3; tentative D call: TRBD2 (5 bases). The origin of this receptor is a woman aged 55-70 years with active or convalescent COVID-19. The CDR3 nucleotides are TGTGCCAGCTCACCCGCAGGAGGCACGAGCACAGATACGCAGTATTTT. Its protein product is CASSPAGGTSTDTQYF.